Shown below are 5 T cell receptor beta chains from a single sample sequenced in a study of patients and donors after allogeneic stem cell transplantation. TCRdb reprocessed the RT-PCR reads via MiXCR and lists one record per CDR3 protein. The table lists approximately 200,000 distinct CDR3 sequences, 41% of them singletons. Input material: blood, either unsorted or a sorted T cell fraction (not recorded which). These receptors were obtained from a human donor who was either an allogeneic HSCT recipient or a stem cell or donor lymphocyte infusion donor (not recorded which). It is not recorded whose cells these are; they may come from a transplant donor.

The J gene is TRBJ2-4, the V gene TRBV7-9; D is ambiguous. The V and J ends lost 1 base and 0 bases respectively, with 16 bases between them. Germline V gives CDR1 SEHNR, CDR2 FQNEAQ (reference sequence). This CDR3 region has 18 residues. The CDR3 loop reads CASSLVGPVPLAKNIQYF. The CDR3 DNA reads as TGTGCCAGCAGCTTAGTAGGTCCGGTTCCCCTAGCCAAAAACATTCAGTACTTC.

Only a few counts were recorded for this clonotype. This chain uses TRBV20-1 with TRBJ1-2, with D maybe TRBD1 (6 bases). V was trimmed by 0 bases and J by 6 bases, leaving 11 bases between them. Per the germline V gene, CDR1 is DFQATT and CDR2 is SNEGSKA (reference sequence). The CDR3 sequence is 13 residues long. The CDR3 loop reads CSARDTGSDGYTF. The CDR3 DNA follows: TGCAGTGCTAGAGATACAGGGTCGGATGGCTACACCTTC.

This clonotype has only a few counts. The V and J genes are TRBV4-3 and TRBJ2-1; 10 nucleotides match TRBD2. Germline V gene data show CDR1 as LGHNA and CDR2 as YSLEER. The CDR3 contains 17 residues. The V segment lost 0 bases and the J segment 8 bases; nucleotides outside the gene matches: 10. CDR3 DNA sequence: TGCGCCAGCAGCCAAGATCCGCCTAGCGGGAGACGAGATGAGCAGTTCTTC. It yields the protein CASSQDPPSGRRDEQFF.

This clonotype was seen only once. The chain combines TRBV4-1 with TRBJ2-1, with D possibly being TRBD2 (6 bases). This CDR3 spans 16 amino acids. CDR1 is MGHRA and CDR2 is YSYEKL in the germline V gene. The V and J ends lost 1 base and 2 bases respectively, with 12 bases between them. CDR3 DNA sequence: TGCGCCAGCAGCCAAGTTCTGCCTAGCGCCTACAATGAGCAGTTCTTC. It specifies CASSQVLPSAYNEQFF.

This chain links TRBV20-1 with TRBJ2-1; 13 bases are shared with TRBD2. Germline values: CDR1 DFQATT, CDR2 SNEGSKA (reference sequence). The CDR3 length is 15 residues. After removal of 4 bases from V and 7 bases from J, the junction contained 7 bases not matched to a gene. The CDR3 nucleotides are TGCAGTGCTACGGGGGGACTAGCGGGAAGGAATGAGCAGTTCTTC. It is translated as CSATGGLAGRNEQFF.